Following are 23 T cell receptor beta chains from one sample sequenced in a study of blood T cell repertoires in COVID-19. Assay: immunoSEQ multiplex PCR; the TCRdb copy retains only in-frame clones and omits some. The data show under 130,000 clones, approximately 76% seen once. Sequencing input: peripheral blood. The origin of the receptors is a woman in her seventies with acute or convalescent COVID-19.

The CDR3: CASSPGDSLYQPQHF. For the CDR3, the DNA is TGCGCCAGCAGCCCGGGGGACAGTTTATATCAGCCCCAGCATTTT. V is TRBV5-1 and J is TRBJ1-5, with 7 bases lining up with TRBD1. V was pared by 4 bases and J by 5 bases, with 9 bases of the junction left unmatched. CDR1 is SGHRS, CDR2 YFSETQ, per germline. The CDR3 sequence is 15 residues long.

This clone was seen once. V usage is TRBV5-1 and J usage is TRBJ1-6, with D unclear. The V gene's germline CDR1 is SGHRS and CDR2 YFSETQ. The CDR3 is 15 amino acids. V lost 7 bases and J lost 5, with 16 bases in between. DNA for the CDR3: TGCGCCAGCGCGTGGTTCGAGTATCATAATTCACCCCTCCACTTT. It yields the protein CASAWFEYHNSPLHF. The complete variable domain, with remaining parts taken from reference TRBV5-1 and TRBJ1-6, reads KAGVTQTPRYLIKTRGQQVTLSCSPISGHRSVSWYQQTPGQGLQFLFEYFSETQRNKGNFPGRFSGRQFSNSRSEMNVSTLELGDSALYLCASAWFEYHNSPLHFGNGTRLTVT.

The chain carries TRBV5-4 and TRBJ2-2, with 8 bases lining up with TRBD1. The V gene end was trimmed by 5 bases and the J gene end by 3 bases; junction bases not matched to a gene: 6. Germline-derived CDR1 and CDR2 are SGHNT and YYREEE (reference sequence). The CDR3 loop spans 15 amino acids. The CDR3 region has the DNA TGTGCCAGCAGTTCCAGGGGGCGAGACACCGGGGAGCTGTTTTTT. It translates to CASSSRGRDTGELFF.

CDR3: CASSLADRGGGYTF. Written as DNA, the CDR3 is TGCGCCAGCAGCTTGGCCGACAGGGGCGGGGGCTACACCTTC. V gene TRBV5-1 combines with J gene TRBJ1-2; 8 bases match TRBD1. This CDR3 is 14 amino acids long. V dropped 0 bases and J dropped 8; count of bases not matched to a gene: 6. Germline CDR1 reads SGHRS; CDR2 reads YFSETQ.

The chain uses TRBV7-2 and TRBJ2-7; D possibly corresponds to TRBD1 (6 bases). Trimming pared 8 bases from V and 1 base from J, leaving 15 bases between. Germline values: CDR1 SGHTA, CDR2 FQGNSA. This CDR3 is 14 amino acids long. The CDR3 region has the DNA TGTGCCAGCTCGGATGACAGGAGGTCCTACGAGCAGTACTTC. Protein product: CASSDDRRSYEQYF.

The chain has TRBV19 and TRBJ2-1, with D perhaps TRBD2 (5 bases). Germline assignment: CDR1 LNHDA and CDR2 SQIVND (reference sequence). This CDR3 contains 16 residues. V was clipped by 3 bases and J by 4 bases, with 16 bases between them. CDR3 sequence (DNA): TGTGCCAGTAGTATGTCTCTCCGAGGGAAGTACAATGAGCAGTTCTTC. Encoded protein: CASSMSLRGKYNEQFF.

This clone occurred once. The chain links TRBV10-3 to TRBJ2-7; D unresolved. This CDR3 region has 12 residues. V shed 5 bases and J shed 1 base, with 6 bases lying between them. Germline V CDR1 and CDR2: ENHRY, SYGVKD. The CDR3 sequence is CAISIQSYEQYF. CDR3 DNA: TGTGCCATCAGTATTCAGTCCTACGAGCAGTACTTC.

V usage is TRBV3-1 (or the pseudogene TRBV3-2) and J usage is TRBJ2-3; 12 bases are shared with TRBD2. Looked up from germline, CDR1 is LGHDT and CDR2 is YNNKEL (reference sequence). The CDR3 loop spans 17 amino acids. V shed 2 bases, J shed 2 bases, and the junction held 5 bases outside the gene matches. This chain's CDR3 is CASSQLTSGGDTDTQYF. DNA of the CDR3: TGTGCCAGCAGCCAACTGACTAGCGGGGGCGACACAGATACGCAGTATTTT.

This clone was recorded a few times. The gene calls are TRBV11-2 and TRBJ2-7; weak D call: TRBD1 (5 bases). The germline gives CDR1 SGHAT, CDR2 FQNNGV. Trimming cost V 4 bases and J 4 bases, with 14 bases left between them. The length of the CDR3 is 14 residues. CDR3 sequence: CASSSRQTSYEQYF. CDR3 bases: TGTGCCAGCAGCTCTAGACAGACTTCTTACGAGCAGTACTTC. Together with reference TRBV11-2 and TRBJ2-7, the CDR3 gives the full variable domain: EAGVAQSPRYKIIEKRQSVAFWCNPISGHATLYWYQQILGQGPKLLIQFQNNGVVDDSQLPKDRFSAERLKGVDSTLKIQPAKLEDSAVYLCASSSRQTSYEQYFGPGTRLTVT.

In DNA, the CDR3 is TGTGCCAGCAGCCCCGCTTTCAAAGAGGCCATCGAGCAGTACTTC. Translation: CASSPAFKEAIEQYF. The chain employs TRBV27 and TRBJ2-7; D not certain. CDR1 and CDR2 (germline): MNHEY, SMNVEV (reference sequence). This CDR3 is built from 15 residues. V lost 6 bases, J lost 6 bases, and 21 bases lay in between.

The genes are TRBV5-1 and TRBJ2-2; 10 bases are a match to TRBD1. The trim removed 4 bases at V and 4 bases at J, leaving 10 bases unmatched. CDR3 size: 17 residues. Per germline, CDR1 SGHRS and CDR2 YFSETQ. CDR3 protein: CASSRQGALLGTGELFF. Written as DNA, the CDR3 is TGCGCCAGCAGCAGACAGGGGGCGCTTTTAGGCACCGGGGAGCTGTTTTTT.

The chain recombines TRBV5-4 with TRBJ1-1; TRBD1 agrees at 10 bases. Germline V gives CDR1 SGHNT, CDR2 YYREEE (reference sequence). After removal of 5 bases from V and 6 bases from J, the junction contained 7 bases not matched to a gene. The CDR3 covers 14 residues. The CDR3, as DNA: TGTGCCAGCAGGCAAGACAGGGGGCGGGCTGAAGCTTTCTTT. Translating it yields CASRQDRGRAEAFF.

V gene TRBV6-5 combines with J gene TRBJ2-2; 13 bases map to TRBD2. The CDR3 spans 15 residues. After removal of 7 bases from V and 5 bases from J, the junction contained 4 bases not matched to a gene. Germline V gives CDR1 MNHEY, CDR2 SVGAGI. The CDR3 DNA reads TGTGCCAGCACGGGGACTAGCGGGGTGACCGGGGAGCTGTTTTTT. It encodes CASTGTSGVTGELFF.

V is TRBV7-5 and J is TRBJ1-4. TRBV7-5 is a pseudogene. CDR3 length: 14 amino acids. The CDR3 reads CATSGGSSNEKLFF. The CDR3 DNA is TGTGCCACCTCAGGAGGATCCTCGAATGAAAAACTGTTTTTT.

J is TRBJ1-3 and V is TRBV11-2, with D perhaps matching TRBD1 (6 bases). Germline CDR1 SGHAT, CDR2 FQNNGV. This CDR3 has 16 amino acids. The germline V and J ends were trimmed by 3 bases and 2 bases, with 14 bases remaining between them. CDR3 bases: TGTGCCAGCAGCTTCCGACAGGCCCTCGCTGGAAACACCATATATTTT. It encodes CASSFRQALAGNTIYF. The variable domain in full, with the rest retrieved from reference TRBV11-2 and TRBJ1-3, is EAGVAQSPRYKIIEKRQSVAFWCNPISGHATLYWYQQILGQGPKLLIQFQNNGVVDDSQLPKDRFSAERLKGVDSTLKIQPAKLEDSAVYLCASSFRQALAGNTIYFGEGSWLTVV.

This clone was observed a few times. The rearrangement uses TRBV5-1 and TRBJ2-5; no clear D gene. Germline V CDR1 and CDR2: SGHRS, YFSETQ. The CDR3 sequence is 12 residues long. Trimming removed 4 bases from V and 2 bases from J, with 6 bases in between. The CDR3 region has the DNA TGCGCCAGCAGCGCCTATCAAGAGACCCAGTACTTC. Translation gives CASSAYQETQYF.

V gene TRBV7-9 combines with J gene TRBJ1-2; tentatively, D is TRBD1 (6 bases). The CDR3 is 14 residues long. From germline, CDR1 is SEHNR and CDR2 FQNEAQ (reference sequence). V was pared by 5 bases and J by 8 bases, with 18 bases between. CDR3 coding DNA: TGTGCCAGCAGCGGTCTAGGGGGTATTGGCGGCTACACCTTC. It translates to CASSGLGGIGGYTF.

The sample holds a few counts of this clone. The chain uses TRBV15 and TRBJ2-2; TRBD2 matches 10 bases. The germline gives CDR1 LNHNV, CDR2 YYDKDF (reference sequence). The CDR3 runs 15 residues. The trim removed 5 bases at V and 7 bases at J, leaving 7 bases unmatched. In nucleotides, the CDR3 is TGTGCCACCAGCCAAGCGGGGGGGCGGGTCGGGGAGCTGTTTTTT. Amino acid sequence: CATSQAGGRVGELFF.

The chain combines TRBV14 with TRBJ2-3; D uncertain. Trimming pared 4 bases from V and 2 bases from J, leaving 16 bases between. This CDR3 is 16 amino acids long. Germline-derived CDR1 and CDR2 are SGHDN and FVKESK. CDR3 sequence: CASSLRDQRLTDTQYF. CDR3 DNA sequence: TGTGCCAGCAGCCTCCGTGATCAGAGGCTCACAGATACGCAGTATTTT.

This clone was recorded only once. V is TRBV7-9 and J is TRBJ2-1; 9 nucleotides align to TRBD1. The CDR3 spans 16 residues. The germline CDR1 and CDR2 sequences are SEHNR and FQNEAQ (reference sequence). V lost 4 bases, J lost 9 bases, and 13 bases stayed unmatched. CDR3 in DNA: TGTGCCAGCAGCTCCCGGACAGGGGTTCGCGAGGCTGAGCAGTTCTTC. Amino acid sequence: CASSSRTGVREAEQFF. Supplemented by reference TRBV7-9 and TRBJ2-1, the full variable domain reads DTGVSQNPRHKITKRGQNVTFRCDPISEHNRLYWYRQTLGQGPEFLTYFQNEAQLEKSRLLSDRFSAERPKGSFSTLEIQRTEQGDSAMYLCASSSRTGVREAEQFFGPGTRLTVL.

The chain is built from TRBV7-2 and TRBJ1-6; 9 bases are a match to TRBD1. V lost 4 bases, J lost 12 bases, and 7 bases stayed unmatched. The CDR3 is made up of 14 amino acids. CDR1 is SGHTA and CDR2 is FQGNSA in the germline V gene. CDR3 sequence reads: CASSSGTGWLPLHF. In DNA form, the CDR3 reads TGTGCCAGCAGCTCCGGGACAGGGTGGTTACCCCTCCACTTT.

The CDR3 sequence: CASSLGTGGYNEQFF. The CDR3 DNA reads TGCGCCAGCAGCTTGGGCACTGGCGGATACAATGAGCAGTTCTTC. V is TRBV5-1 and J is TRBJ2-1; unclear D gene. CDR1 SGHRS and CDR2 YFSETQ come from the germline V gene. Between the trimmed V and J ends, which lost 0 bases and 4 bases, there was a span of 11 bases. The CDR3 runs to 15 residues.

This clone was counted between two and nine times. V and J are TRBV28 and TRBJ1-4, with D unclear. CDR1 and CDR2 (germline): MDHEN, SYDVKM. Trimming removed 8 bases at V and 5 bases at J, with 3 bases between. This CDR3 contains 10 residues. The CDR3 loop reads CASQNEKLFF. DNA of the CDR3: TGTGCCAGCCAAAATGAAAAACTGTTTTTT.